This T cell receptor beta chain was sequenced in a study of early T cells in non-severe SARS-CoV-2 infection. Study as a whole: The authors sequenced bulk RNA from unsorted whole blood, leaving chains unpaired.

V lost 4 bases, J lost 2 bases, and 13 bases lay in between. This CDR3 is 15 amino acids long. Germline CDR1 KGHDR, CDR2 SFDVKD. One entry per CDR3 protein results from TCRdb running MiXCR on the 5' RACE reads. The table includes tens of thousands of distinct CDR3 sequences, about 3.8% detected once. This clonotype was picked up many times. Material: whole blood. This receptor was taken from an adult who was a healthcare worker with PCR-confirmed SARS-CoV-2 infection or an uninfected control (not recorded which). This sequence joins TRBV24-1 and TRBJ2-5; the D gene is possibly TRBD2 (6 bases). CDR3 region: CATSDPGGNQETQYF. The CDR3 bases are TGTGCCACCAGTGACCCCGGGGGAAATCAAGAGACCCAGTACTTC.